Presented here are 27 T cell receptor beta chains from one specimen sequenced in a study of breast tumors, draining lymph nodes, adjacent tissues. Samples came from axillary lymph nodes draining the breast cancer. TCRdb recomputed calls from the multiplex PCR reads with MiXCR, one row per CDR3 protein. The sample carries about 300,000 distinct CDR3 sequences, 30% recorded once. The sequencing input was axillary lymph node tissue. These receptors were collected from a female donor with breast cancer. Some clones in this sample may be carry-over from other donors' samples.

In regard to this clonotype: A much larger clone is a single base away; this may be a read error. The V and J genes are TRBV9 and TRBJ2-1, with 7 nucleotides matching TRBD1. The CDR3 is 15 amino acids. Germline V CDR1 and CDR2: SGDLS, YYNGEE. V dropped 7 bases and J dropped 2; count of bases not matched to a gene: 9. CDR3 sequence reads: CASGGTGVPYNEQFF. CDR3 coding DNA: TGTGCCAGCGGCGGAACAGGGGTTCCCTACAATGAGCAGTTCTTC.

This clonotype was observed at least ten times. CDR3 amino acids: CASTSGSTDTQYF. The CDR3, as DNA: TGTGCCAGCACTAGCGGGAGCACAGATACGCAGTATTTT. The chain combines TRBV6-4 with TRBJ2-3; 8 bases align to TRBD2. The trim removed 7 bases at V and 0 bases at J, leaving 0 bases unmatched. The CDR3 has 13 residues. Germline V gives CDR1 MRHNA, CDR2 SNTAGT.

This clonotype was counted at least ten times. The chain couples TRBV5-6 to TRBJ2-3, with 8 bases identical to TRBD2. Trimming at V came to 0 bases and at J to 2 bases, leaving 2 bases not matched to a gene. Germline-derived CDR1 and CDR2 are SGHDT and YYEEEE. This CDR3 is built from 15 residues. CDR3 bases: TGTGCCAGCAGCTTGGGCGGGAGGCTCACAGATACGCAGTATTTT. It is translated as CASSLGGRLTDTQYF.

Many counts were recorded for this clonotype. The V call is TRBV20-1, the J call TRBJ2-3, with 7 bases that match TRBD2. The CDR3 length is 15 residues. V trimming: 3 bases; J trimming: 2 bases; junction bases outside the gene matches: 8. From germline, CDR1 is DFQATT and CDR2 SNEGSKA (reference sequence). The CDR3 DNA follows: TGCAGTGCTAGGGGAGGGGACGTCTCCACAGATACGCAGTATTTT. Translating gives CSARGGDVSTDTQYF.

Comment on this clonotype: A much larger clone lies one base from this, so it may be a read error. The genes are TRBV12-3 or TRBV12-4 and TRBJ2-7; D is perhaps TRBD2 (5 bases). V lost 6 bases and J lost 2, with 17 bases in between. CDR3 length equals 15 residues. CDR3 in DNA: TGTGCCAGCAGCGCGGGCCCCGCGGGTCCCTACGAGCAGTACTTC. Translating gives CASSAGPAGPYEQYF.

In its sample, this clonotype was seen a few times. Just one base apart from a much larger clone, this may be a read error. This CDR3 is missing its conserved last phenylalanine or tryptophan, likely due to a read error. V is TRBV7-8 and J is TRBJ1-5; no definite D call. Germline-derived CDR1 and CDR2 are SGHVS and FQNEAQ. The CDR3 covers 14 residues. Trimming took 7 bases from V and 4 from J, leaving 14 bases between them. The CDR3 DNA reads as TGTGCCAGCACCCTAGGGCAATTAAATCAGCCCCAGCATCTT. Translated, it gives CASTLGQLNQPQHL.

This clonotype was seen a handful of times. At one boundary the junction diverges from the germline segment, which might be a read error. The chain combines TRBV12-3 or TRBV12-4 with TRBJ2-1; the match to TRBD2 covers 11 bases. CDR3 length equals 17 residues. The CDR3 nucleotides read TGTGCCAGCAGTCCCTCCAATTTACTAGCGGGAGACAATGAGCAGCTCTTC. This codes for CASSPSNLLAGDNEQLF.

Comment on this clonotype: At one of its ends the junction is not consistent with the germline gene, which may arise from a read error. The genes are TRBV7-6 and TRBJ2-3; D perhaps matches TRBD2 (6 bases). CDR3 length: 17 amino acids. Germline V gives CDR1 SGHVS, CDR2 FNYEAQ. The CDR3: CASSLVALSGNTDPQCF. The CDR3, as DNA: TGTGCCAGCAGCTTAGTGGCCCTTAGCGGAAACACAGATCCGCAGTGTTTT.

This clonotype was counted at least ten times. The chain joins TRBV12-3 or TRBV12-4 to TRBJ1-2; TRBD1 is a possible D gene (6 bases). With 6 bases removed from V and 8 bases from J, the gap between germline ends came to 16 bases. The CDR3 runs 13 residues. The CDR3 here is CASSLGLQGGYTF. The CDR3 nucleotides read TGTGCCAGCAGCCTTGGGCTCCAGGGGGGCTACACCTTC.

This clonotype was found many times. This chain uses TRBV29-1 with TRBJ1-2; 8 bases fit TRBD1. With 4 bases clipped from V and 4 bases from J, the junction kept 8 bases outside the gene matches. The CDR3 covers 14 residues. Per the germline V gene, CDR1 is SQVTM and CDR2 is ANQGSEA. The CDR3 DNA sequence: TGCAGCGTTGCATCCACAGGGGGGGGCTATGGCTACACCTTC. Encoded protein: CSVASTGGGYGYTF.

This clonotype was detected many times. This chain connects TRBV13 to TRBJ2-7, with D perhaps TRBD2 (6 bases). This CDR3 contains 14 residues. Looked up from germline, CDR1 is PRHDT and CDR2 is FYEKMQ (reference sequence). V was pared by 1 base and J by 0 bases, with 7 bases between. The CDR3 sequence: CASSLVRGSYEQYF. The DNA for the CDR3 is TGTGCCAGCAGCTTAGTGCGGGGCTCCTACGAGCAGTACTTC.

In this sample, this clonotype turned up a few times. The V call is TRBV3-1, the J call TRBJ2-5; 7 nucleotides line up with TRBD2. Trimming took 3 bases from V and 0 from J; bases not matched to a gene: 4. In germline, CDR1 is LGHDT, CDR2 YNNKEL (reference sequence). This CDR3 contains 15 residues. CDR3 in DNA: TGTGCCAGCAGCCAGCCCGGGGGGAACCAAGAGACCCAGTACTTC. Amino acid sequence: CASSQPGGNQETQYF.

The V and J genes are TRBV5-1 and TRBJ2-4, with D possibly matching TRBD2 (6 bases). Trimming left V 4 bases short and J 8 bases short, with 16 bases between. Germline CDR1 is SGHRS and CDR2 is YFSETQ. CDR3 length: 14 residues. CDR3 bases: TGCGCCAGCAGCCCGGGGGAAGCAAGATACATTCAGTACTTC. Amino acids: CASSPGEARYIQYF. The full variable domain, rest sourced from reference TRBV5-1 and TRBJ2-4, is KAGVTQTPRYLIKTRGQQVTLSCSPISGHRSVSWYQQTPGQGLQFLFEYFSETQRNKGNFPGRFSGRQFSNSRSEMNVSTLELGDSALYLCASSPGEARYIQYFGAGTRLSVL.

This clonotype was seen just once. The CDR3 region has the DNA TGCAGTGCTAGGGGGGGGACTAGCGGGAGCGATGAGCAGTTCTTC. Translated, it gives CSARGGTSGSDEQFF. The chain combines TRBV20-1 with TRBJ2-1; TRBD2 agrees at 14 bases. V was pared by 3 bases and J by 8 bases, with 6 bases of the junction left unmatched. Germline lookup yields CDR1 DFQATT and CDR2 SNEGSKA (reference sequence). The CDR3 is 15 amino acids.

The chain employs TRBV6-1 and TRBJ2-1; D not resolved. This CDR3 contains 16 residues. Germline V lookup: CDR1 MNHNS, CDR2 SASEGT. Deletions cut 6 bases from V and 2 bases from J, with 17 bases between. This CDR3 reads CASRPTERRPYNEQFF. The CDR3 DNA reads TGTGCCAGCAGACCGACTGAGAGGAGACCCTACAATGAGCAGTTCTTC.

On this clonotype itself: Since the CDR3 does not end with the conserved phenylalanine or tryptophan, this likely comes from a read error. The limits of the CDR3 on the DNA are not certain, so only TCRdb's listed CDR3 is given. The chain employs TRBV14 and TRBJ2-3; the DNA was not compared with TRBD1, the D call given in the table. Germline CDR1 is SGHDN and CDR2 is FVKESK. The CDR3 is 14 amino acids in total, end residues counted. CDR3 protein: CASSSFRGADTQYL.

This clonotype was counted at least ten times. The rearrangement links TRBV12-3 or TRBV12-4 to TRBJ1-4; D ambiguous. This CDR3 has 13 residues. The ends were cut back, 4 bases at V and 8 bases at J, with 11 bases in the middle. The CDR3 loop reads CASSSTFNEKLFF. The CDR3 DNA follows: TGTGCCAGCAGTTCGACGTTTAACGAAAAACTGTTTTTT.

There are many counts of this clonotype. The J gene is TRBJ2-1, the V gene TRBV11-2; 12 nucleotides line up with TRBD2. Germline lookup yields CDR1 SGHAT and CDR2 FQNNGV. This CDR3 contains 16 residues. V was pared by 5 bases and J by 5 bases, with 7 bases of the junction left unmatched. The CDR3 protein is CASSPRLAGDHNEQFF. The CDR3, as DNA: TGTGCCAGCAGCCCCAGACTAGCGGGAGATCACAATGAGCAGTTCTTC.

Concerning this clonotype itself: A read error is possible here, since a much larger clone lies one base away. V gene TRBV5-4 combines with J gene TRBJ1-4; no clear D gene. CDR3 length: 13 amino acids. Germline CDR1 is SGHNT and CDR2 is YYREEE (reference sequence). For the CDR3, the DNA is TGTGCCAGCAGTTTGCTTGGAAATGAAAGACTGTTTTTT. Translated, it gives CASSLLGNERLFF.

The chain joins TRBV11-2 to TRBJ1-1; tentative D call: TRBD1 (5 bases). Germline V gene data show CDR1 as SGHAT and CDR2 as FQNNGV. The germline V and J ends were trimmed by 5 bases and 6 bases, with 10 bases remaining between them. The CDR3 covers 12 residues. The CDR3 DNA reads TGTGCCAGCAGCGCGGAGGGGCCTGAAGCTTTCTTT. Protein product: CASSAEGPEAFF.

This clonotype was found a few times. The V and J genes are TRBV2 and TRBJ1-1; D may be TRBD1 (5 bases). Germline loops: CDR1 SNHLY, CDR2 FYNNEI. The ends were cut back, 5 bases at V and 1 base at J, with 8 bases in the middle. The CDR3 has 13 amino acids. The CDR3 reads CASSFRGNTEAFF. The CDR3 region has the DNA TGTGCCAGCAGTTTTAGGGGGAACACTGAAGCTTTCTTT.

In regard to this clonotype: One end of the junction is discordant with germline, which a read error may explain. The rearrangement links TRBV7-8 to TRBJ1-5; D not certain. Germline CDR1 is SGHVS and CDR2 is FQNEAQ. The CDR3 is 14 amino acids. The CDR3 reads CVSSLELINQPQHF. The CDR3 coding sequence is TGTGTCAGCAGTTTAGAACTAATCAATCAGCCCCAGCATTTT.

This clonotype came up a few times. A read error may account for a junction end that differs from germline. This chain connects TRBV5-1 to TRBJ2-2, with 12 bases identical to TRBD2. Germline V gives CDR1 SGHRS, CDR2 YFSETQ. The CDR3 has 16 residues. The CDR3 DNA reads as TGCGCCAGCAGCCCAGGACTAGCGGGGCGGGGCGGGGAGCTGCTTTTT. Protein product: CASSPGLAGRGGELLF.

This clonotype was detected only a few times. The germline gene is not matched at one end of the junction; a read error may be the cause. The CDR3 region has the DNA TGTGCCAGCAGCTCTCTGCGGCGGGCTTCGGGCACAGATCCGCAGTATTTT. It yields the protein CASSSLRRASGTDPQYF. This chain uses TRBV7-3 with TRBJ2-3; maybe TRBD2 (5 bases). CDR3 length equals 17 residues. The germline CDR1 and CDR2 sequences are SGHTA and FQGTGA.

This clonotype was seen repeatedly, ten times or more. The V call is TRBV5-1, the J call TRBJ2-3, with D possibly being TRBD2 (5 bases). CDR3 length: 14 amino acids. CDR1 is SGHRS and CDR2 is YFSETQ in the germline V gene. The V gene lost 4 bases and the J gene lost 1 base, with 10 bases spanning the gap. CDR3 protein: CASSASGGTDTQYF. The CDR3 nucleotides read TGCGCCAGCAGCGCAAGCGGTGGCACAGATACGCAGTATTTT.

This clonotype was seen a few times. The chain recombines TRBV28 with TRBJ1-5; 11 bases are shared with TRBD1. This CDR3 contains 19 residues. The V gene's germline CDR1 is MDHEN and CDR2 SYDVKM. V dropped 6 bases and J dropped 6; count of bases not matched to a gene: 19. As DNA, the CDR3 is TGTGCCAGCAGCTTAAGGCCAGCTTGGGACAGGGGGTTAGGTCAGCCCCAGCATTTT. Encoded protein: CASSLRPAWDRGLGQPQHF. The full variable domain, with the rest looked up from reference TRBV28 and TRBJ1-5, is DVKVTQSSRYLVKRTGEKVFLECVQDMDHENMFWYRQDPGLGLRLIYFSYDVKMKEKGDIPEGYSVSREKKERFSLILESASTNQTSMYLCASSLRPAWDRGLGQPQHFGDGTRLSIL.

The J gene is TRBJ2-3, the V gene TRBV7-2, with TRBD1 as a possible D gene (6 bases). CDR1 is SGHTA, CDR2 FQGNSA, per germline. The ends were cut back, 5 bases at V and 11 bases at J, with 14 bases in the middle. The CDR3 sequence is 12 residues long. CDR3 protein: CASSNRANEQYF. The CDR3 DNA is TGTGCCAGCAGCAACAGGGCCAATGAGCAGTATTTT.